The clone carrying this TCR beta chain showed up many times. This sample is drawn from a study of breast tumors, draining lymph nodes, adjacent tissues. The CDR3 totals 16 residues. Looked up from germline, CDR1 is SGHRS and CDR2 is YFSETQ. V trimming: 0 bases; J trimming: 2 bases; junction bases outside the gene matches: 3. Each CDR3 protein gets one entry after TCRdb re-called the multiplex PCR reads with MiXCR. Of under 350,000 distinct CDR3 sequences listed, about 33% are singletons. Breast cancer patients provided tissue from their axillary draining lymph nodes. The chain employs TRBV5-1 and TRBJ2-1, with 9 bases aligning to TRBD2. The TCR originated in a female donor with breast cancer. Some clones in this sample may be carry-over from other donors' samples. The sample was axillary lymph node tissue. CDR3 sequence (DNA): TGCGCCAGCAGCTTGGGTAGCGGGAGACCCTACAATGAGCAGTTCTTC. Amino acid sequence: CASSLGSGRPYNEQFF.